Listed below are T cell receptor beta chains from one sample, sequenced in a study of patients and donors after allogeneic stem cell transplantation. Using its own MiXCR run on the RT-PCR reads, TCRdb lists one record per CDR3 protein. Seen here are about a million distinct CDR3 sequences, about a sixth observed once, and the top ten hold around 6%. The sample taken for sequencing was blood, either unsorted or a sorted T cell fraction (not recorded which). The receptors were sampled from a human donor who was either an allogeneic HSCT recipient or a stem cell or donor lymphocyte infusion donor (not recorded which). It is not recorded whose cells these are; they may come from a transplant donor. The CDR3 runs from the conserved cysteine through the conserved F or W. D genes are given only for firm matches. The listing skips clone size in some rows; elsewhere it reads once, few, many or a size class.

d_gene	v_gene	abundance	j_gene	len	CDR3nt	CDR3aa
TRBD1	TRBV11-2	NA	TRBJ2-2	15	TGTGCCAGCAGCTTGGACAGGGCGAACACCGGGGAGCTGTTTTTT	CASSLDRANTGELFF
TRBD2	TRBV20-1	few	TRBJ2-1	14	TGCAGTGCGTCCGGGACTAAATGGTTCTATGAGCAGTTCTTC	CSASGTKWFYEQFF
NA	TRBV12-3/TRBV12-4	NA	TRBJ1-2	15	TGTGCCAGCAGCCTCATCCTGGGGGGGAAGGATGGCTACACCTTC	CASSLILGGKDGYTF
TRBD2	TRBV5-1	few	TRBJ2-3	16	TGCGCCAGCAGGAGATGGGCGGGAGGGCCCGAAGATACGCAGTATTTT	CASRRWAGGPEDTQYF
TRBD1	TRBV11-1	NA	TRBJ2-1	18	TGTGCCAGCAGCTTGTGGGGGGAGACAGGGGCCCCCGAGGGTGAGCAGTTCTTC	CASSLWGETGAPEGEQFF
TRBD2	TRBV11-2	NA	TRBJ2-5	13	TGTGCCAGCAGCCGATCTAGCGGGGTCGCCCAGTACTTC	CASSRSSGVAQYF
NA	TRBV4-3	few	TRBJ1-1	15	TGCGCCAGCAGCCAAGAGGTGGGCAGGGGCACTGAAGCTTTCTTT	CASSQEVGRGTEAFF
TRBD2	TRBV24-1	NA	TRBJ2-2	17	TGTGCCACCAGTGATTTGCCTCGGACTAGGAACACCGGGGAGCTGTTTTTT	CATSDLPRTRNTGELFF
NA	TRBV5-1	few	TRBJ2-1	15	TGCGCCAGCAGCTTGGCCGGACGCCTGGGCGATGAGCAGTTCTTC	CASSLAGRLGDEQFF
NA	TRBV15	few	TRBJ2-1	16	TGTGCCACCAGCCCCCTCGGGACCTCCTCCTACAATGAGCAGTTCTTC	CATSPLGTSSYNEQFF
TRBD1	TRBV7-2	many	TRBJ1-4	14	TGTGCCAGCAGCTCCAGGGACAGGGGGGAAAAACTGTTTTTT	CASSSRDRGEKLFF
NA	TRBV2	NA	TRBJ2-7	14	TGTGCCAGCAGTGAGAGGGACGGTCCCTACGAGCAGTACTTC	CASSERDGPYEQYF
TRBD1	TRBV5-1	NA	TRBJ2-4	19	TGCGCCAGCAGCTTCGTACAGACCGGGACAGACATAGCCAAAAACATTCAGTACTTC	CASSFVQTGTDIAKNIQYF
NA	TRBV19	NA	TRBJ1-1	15	TGTGCCAGTAGTATGTTCACATATGGTAACTCTGAAGCTTTCTTT	CASSMFTYGNSEAFF
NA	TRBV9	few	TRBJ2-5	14	TGTGCCAGCAGCGTAGATTGGGTCGGAGAGACCCAGTACTTC	CASSVDWVGETQYF
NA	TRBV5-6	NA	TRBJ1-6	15	TGTGCCAGCAGCTTGGGAGGGATTCATAATTCACCCCTCCACTTT	CASSLGGIHNSPLHF
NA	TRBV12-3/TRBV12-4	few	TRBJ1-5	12	TGTGCCAGCAGTTGGGGCAATCAGCCCCAGCATTTT	CASSWGNQPQHF
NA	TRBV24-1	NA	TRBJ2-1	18	TGTGCCACCAGTGATTATAGCAGGGAGAGTAAGTCCTACAATGAGCAGTTCTTC	CATSDYSRESKSYNEQFF
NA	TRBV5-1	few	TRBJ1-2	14	TGCGCCAGCAGCTTAATACAGGGCCTGGATGGCTACACCTTC	CASSLIQGLDGYTF
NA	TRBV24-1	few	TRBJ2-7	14	TGTGCCACCAGTGATGACCTAGCGTCCTACGAGCAGTACTTC	CATSDDLASYEQYF
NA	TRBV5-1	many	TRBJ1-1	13	TGTGCCAGCAGCTTAGACAGGAACACTGAAGCTTTCTTT	CASSLDRNTEAFF
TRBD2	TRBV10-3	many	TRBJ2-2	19	TGTGCCATCAGTGGTCGATTAGCGGGAGCCAATTCAAACACCGGGGAGCTGTTTTTT	CAISGRLAGANSNTGELFF
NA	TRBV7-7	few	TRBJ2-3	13	TGTGCTAGCAGCTTATTCGGGGGAGATACGCAGTATTTT	CASSLFGGDTQYF
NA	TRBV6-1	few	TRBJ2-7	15	TGTGCCAGCAGTCCACCCGGCAGGGTTTTATACGAGCAGTACTTC	CASSPPGRVLYEQYF
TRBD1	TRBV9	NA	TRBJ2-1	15	TGTGCCAGCACCGCGGGGACAGGGCCCCGGTATGAGCAGTTCTTC	CASTAGTGPRYEQFF
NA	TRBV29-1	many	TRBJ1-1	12	TGCAGCGTTGAGAGAGGTAACACTGAAGCTTTCTTT	CSVERGNTEAFF
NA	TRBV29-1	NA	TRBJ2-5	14	TGCAGCGTTTTGTGGTGGGGGCACCAAGAGACCCAGTACTTC	CSVLWWGHQETQYF
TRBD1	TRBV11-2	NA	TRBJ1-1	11	TGTGCCAGCAGCTTACAGGGGGCGGCTTTCTTT	CASSLQGAAFF
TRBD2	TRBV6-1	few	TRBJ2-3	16	TGTGCCAGCAGTGAGTCTAGCGGGGGGGCCTTGGATACGCAGTATTTT	CASSESSGGALDTQYF
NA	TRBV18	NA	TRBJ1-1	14	TGTGCCAGCTCACCGATACTGGGAGGCACTGAAGCTTTCTTT	CASSPILGGTEAFF